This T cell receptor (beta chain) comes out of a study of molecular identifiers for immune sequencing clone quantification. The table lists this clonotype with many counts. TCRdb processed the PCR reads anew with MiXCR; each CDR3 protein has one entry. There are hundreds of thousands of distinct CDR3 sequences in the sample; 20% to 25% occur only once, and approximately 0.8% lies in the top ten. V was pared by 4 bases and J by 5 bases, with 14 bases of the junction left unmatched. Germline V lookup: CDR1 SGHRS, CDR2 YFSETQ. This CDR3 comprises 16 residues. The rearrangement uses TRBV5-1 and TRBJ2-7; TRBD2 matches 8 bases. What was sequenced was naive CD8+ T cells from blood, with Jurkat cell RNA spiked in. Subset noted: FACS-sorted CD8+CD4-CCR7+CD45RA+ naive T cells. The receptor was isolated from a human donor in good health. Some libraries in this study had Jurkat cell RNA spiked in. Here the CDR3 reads CASSPLTAGVLNEQYF. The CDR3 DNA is TGCGCCAGCAGCCCTCTGACAGCGGGAGTCTTGAACGAGCAGTACTTC. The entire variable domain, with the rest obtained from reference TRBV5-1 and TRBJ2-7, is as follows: KAGVTQTPRYLIKTRGQQVTLSCSPISGHRSVSWYQQTPGQGLQFLFEYFSETQRNKGNFPGRFSGRQFSNSRSEMNVSTLELGDSALYLCASSPLTAGVLNEQYFGPGTRLTVT.